Presented here are 26 T cell receptor beta chains from one specimen sequenced in a study of radiation and T cells in renal cell carcinoma. Time point denoted: baseline pretreatment blood. As to treatment: 15 Gy SBRT to primary tumor, nephrectomy 4 weeks later. Assay: immunoSEQ multiplex PCR; the TCRdb copy retains only in-frame clones and omits some. Of about 140,000 clones listed, around 78% are singletons. Material: blood, obtained from a patient whose treatment included radiotherapy and nephrectomy. All receptors come from a woman in her forties or fifties with renal cell carcinoma.

This clone turned up a few times. V gene TRBV7-2 combines with J gene TRBJ1-1, with D unclear. The V end lost 4 bases, the J end lost 6 bases, and 9 bases lay between the germline ends. The CDR3 is 12 amino acids. Germline V lookup: CDR1 SGHTA, CDR2 FQGNSA. DNA of the CDR3: TGTGCCAGCAGCTCCCATTTGGCTGAAGCTTTCTTT. Amino acids: CASSSHLAEAFF.

The J gene is TRBJ2-3, the V gene TRBV2, with 13 bases that match TRBD2. The germline V gene encodes CDR1 SNHLY and CDR2 FYNNEI. The CDR3 spans 16 residues. The junction had 11 bases not matched to a gene; V was cut back by 10 bases and J by 4 bases. CDR3 loop: CANKKLAGGPADTQYF. CDR3 in DNA: TGTGCCAACAAAAAACTAGCGGGAGGGCCTGCAGATACGCAGTATTTT.

The CDR3 coding sequence is TGTGCCTGGAGTACAGGGGTCTATGGCTACACCTTC. Its protein product is CAWSTGVYGYTF. The chain has TRBV30 and TRBJ1-2; 7 positions agree with TRBD1. The junction had 1 base not matched to a gene; V was cut back by 2 bases and J by 4 bases. Germline-derived CDR1 and CDR2 are GTSNPN and SVGIG (reference sequence). CDR3 length equals 12 residues.

The rearrangement links TRBV5-1 to TRBJ2-1, with D tentatively TRBD2 (6 bases). With 0 bases removed from V and 8 bases from J, the gap between germline ends came to 12 bases. The CDR3 has 14 amino acids. CDR1 is SGHRS, CDR2 YFSETQ, per germline. The CDR3 sequence is CASSLEEGRDEQFF. The CDR3 bases are TGCGCCAGCAGCTTGGAGGAGGGTCGCGATGAGCAGTTCTTC.

This clone was counted a few times. This chain links TRBV4-3 with TRBJ1-1, with unresolved D. Per germline, CDR1 LGHNA and CDR2 YSLEER. CDR3 length: 14 residues. Trimming took off 0 bases at V and 4 bases at J, with 9 bases between the two ends. The CDR3 protein is CASSQEAGTTEAFF. The CDR3 coding sequence is TGCGCCAGCAGCCAAGAAGCTGGAACCACTGAAGCTTTCTTT.

V usage is TRBV30 and J usage is TRBJ1-1; D call uncertain. The CDR3 spans 14 residues. In germline, CDR1 is GTSNPN, CDR2 SVGIG (reference sequence). Trimming removed 2 bases from V and 5 bases from J, with 15 bases in between. The CDR3 DNA reads as TGTGCCTGGAGTCCCGAGCCCGGGATTACTGAAGCTTTCTTT. Protein: CAWSPEPGITEAFF. The full variable domain, with the rest looked up from reference TRBV30 and TRBJ1-1, is SQTIHQWPATLVQPVGSPLSLECTVEGTSNPNLYWYRQAAGRGLQLLFYSVGIGQISSEVPQNLSASRPQDRQFILSSKKLLLSDSGFYLCAWSPEPGITEAFFGQGTRLTVV.

This clone has only a few counts. The V and J genes are TRBV2 and TRBJ2-7; D is unresolved. The germline V gene has CDR1 SNHLY and CDR2 FYNNEI. The ends were cut back, 7 bases at V and 3 bases at J, with 10 bases in the middle. This CDR3 has 12 residues. The CDR3 DNA follows: TGTGCCAGCACCACCACGGGCTACGAGCAGTACTTC. Translating it yields CASTTTGYEQYF.

The chain employs TRBV6-1 and TRBJ1-5; no clear D gene. The CDR3 extends over 12 amino acids. CDR1 and CDR2 from the germline V gene are MNHNS and SASEGT. The ends were cut back, 3 bases at V and 1 base at J, with 1 base in the middle. As DNA, the CDR3 is TGTGCCAGCAGTGAGAGCAATCAGCCCCAGCATTTT. Translated, it gives CASSESNQPQHF.

This chain links TRBV5-6 with TRBJ2-7; 10 bases are a match to TRBD1. Germline V gene lookup returns CDR1 SGHDT and CDR2 YYEEEE. The CDR3 sequence is 15 residues long. V was clipped by 0 bases and J by 3 bases; unmatched bases: 3. CDR3 sequence: CASSLGDRGHYEQYF. CDR3 coding DNA: TGTGCCAGCAGCTTGGGTGACAGGGGGCACTACGAGCAGTACTTC.

The chain is built from TRBV11-2 and TRBJ1-1; D unresolved. Germline V gene sequence: CDR1 SGHAT, CDR2 FQNNGV. This CDR3 has 11 residues. V lost 2 bases and J lost 5, with 3 bases in between. CDR3 DNA: TGTGCCAGCAGCTTACGAACTGAAGCTTTCTTT. The encoded protein is CASSLRTEAFF.

Comments on this clone: Relative to the germline gene, one junction end is altered; a read error may explain this. V is TRBV2 and J is TRBJ1-6; maybe TRBD1 (6 bases). This CDR3 spans 11 amino acids. The germline gives CDR1 SNHLY, CDR2 FYNNEI. CDR3 DNA sequence: TGTGCCAGCAGTGAAGGGGGGCCCGAAGACTTT. It encodes CASSEGGPEDF.

In its sample, this clone was seen once. The gene calls are TRBV10-3 and TRBJ2-2; 9 positions agree with TRBD1. The CDR3 extends over 15 amino acids. The germline CDR1 and CDR2 sequences are ENHRY and SYGVKD. V dropped 6 bases and J dropped 6; count of bases not matched to a gene: 8. DNA of the CDR3: TGTGCCATCAGACCGGGGACAGGGAAACCCGGGGAGCTGTTTTTT. Protein sequence: CAIRPGTGKPGELFF.

The chain combines TRBV27 with TRBJ1-3; D might be TRBD1 (5 bases). Germline assignment: CDR1 MNHEY and CDR2 SMNVEV (reference sequence). Between the trimmed V and J ends, which lost 4 bases and 0 bases, there was a span of 22 bases. The CDR3 is 19 amino acids. CDR3 residues: CASSSTGFGALSSGNTIYF. CDR3 bases: TGTGCCAGCAGTTCAACGGGGTTTGGGGCCCTCAGCTCTGGAAACACCATATATTTT.

The chain carries TRBV30 and TRBJ2-7; D is unresolved. The CDR3 sequence is 13 residues long. Trimming shortened V by 0 bases and J by 3 bases, and 9 bases separated the two germline ends. Looked up from germline, CDR1 is GTSNPN and CDR2 is SVGIG (reference sequence). The CDR3 nucleotides are TGTGCCTGGAGTGTATACGGGCACTACGAGCAGTACTTC. It specifies CAWSVYGHYEQYF.

The chain uses TRBV7-6 and TRBJ2-3; D might be TRBD1 or TRBD2, each matching 5 bases. The germline gives CDR1 SGHVS, CDR2 FNYEAQ. The CDR3 has 12 amino acids. V gave up 6 bases and J gave up 3 bases, with 7 bases separating them. CDR3 amino acids: CASRGETDTQYF. Here the CDR3 DNA reads TGTGCCAGCAGAGGGGAGACAGATACGCAGTATTTT.

A few counts support this clone. V is TRBV19 and J is TRBJ1-5, with 7 positions matching TRBD1. CDR3 size: 15 residues. Trimming removed 4 bases from V and 5 bases from J; junction bases left unmatched: 8. CDR1 and CDR2 from the germline V gene are LNHDA and SQIVND (reference sequence). For the CDR3, the DNA is TGTGCCAGTAGTAGTGACAGGGAGTCTGATCAGCCCCAGCATTTT. Translating it yields CASSSDRESDQPQHF.

The chain is built from TRBV18 and TRBJ2-3; TRBD1 matches at 10 bases. V lost 4 bases, J lost 2 bases, and 3 bases stayed unmatched. CDR3 length: 15 residues. CDR1 is KGHSH, CDR2 LQKENI, per germline. As DNA, the CDR3 is TGTGCCAGCTCACGGACAGGGGGTTACACAGATACGCAGTATTTT. It specifies CASSRTGGYTDTQYF.

This clone has more than one count but fewer than ten. This chain uses TRBV10-3 with TRBJ1-2; D remains unclear. Germline V gene lookup returns CDR1 ENHRY and CDR2 SYGVKD. The CDR3 has 11 amino acids. V shed 6 bases and J shed 6 bases, with 8 bases lying between them. DNA for the CDR3: TGTGCCATCAGCCCAGGAAATGGCTACACCTTC. As protein: CAISPGNGYTF.

This chain links TRBV7-2 with TRBJ2-5; D is undetermined. V gave up 10 bases and J gave up 5 bases, with 17 bases separating them. The CDR3 has 13 amino acids. Germline-derived CDR1 and CDR2 are SGHTA and FQGNSA. Here the CDR3 reads CANARKAAETQYF. The CDR3 DNA is TGTGCCAACGCTAGGAAGGCCGCGGAGACCCAGTACTTC. The full variable domain, its missing parts supplied by reference TRBV7-2 and TRBJ2-5, is GAGVSQSPSNKVTEKGKDVELRCDPISGHTALYWYRQSLGQGLEFLIYFQGNSAPDKSGLPSDRFSAERTGGSVSTLTIQRTQQEDSAVYLCANARKAAETQYFGPGTRLLVL.

This clone was observed once. This sequence joins TRBV21-1 and TRBJ2-3. TRBV21-1 is a listed pseudogene. This CDR3 has 14 amino acids. The CDR3 here is CASSSCESTDTQYF. For the CDR3, the DNA is TGTGCCAGCAGCAGCTGTGAAAGCACAGATACGCAGTATTTT.

The V and J genes are TRBV29-1 and TRBJ1-2; 7 bases agree with TRBD1. Trimming took 6 bases from V and 6 from J; bases not matched to a gene: 1. The CDR3 is 10 residues long. Germline loops: CDR1 SQVTM, CDR2 ANQGSEA. The DNA of the CDR3 is TGCAGCGTCCAGGGGGATGGCTACACCTTC. This sequence encodes CSVQGDGYTF.

The chain has TRBV5-5 and TRBJ2-2, with 8 bases fitting TRBD1. The CDR3 consists of 18 residues. Germline CDR1 is SGHKS and CDR2 is YYEKEE (reference sequence). With 4 bases clipped from V and 0 bases from J, the junction kept 11 bases outside the gene matches. The CDR3 nucleotides are TGTGCCAGCAGCATTCCGGGACAGGCCCTTTCGAACACCGGGGAGCTGTTTTTT. Its translation: CASSIPGQALSNTGELFF.

As concerns this clone: The same CDR3 can be traced to other DNA sequences in this sample. The chain uses TRBV5-6 and TRBJ1-3; no definite D call. CDR1 and CDR2 from the germline V gene are SGHDT and YYEEEE. The V end lost 1 base, the J end lost 0 bases, and 2 bases lay between the germline ends. This CDR3 comprises 13 residues. CDR3 region: CASSLSSGNTIYF. The CDR3 bases are TGTGCCAGCAGCTTGAGCTCTGGAAACACCATATATTTT.

The CDR3: CASSLNAGTASGNTIYF. CDR3 DNA sequence: TGTGCCAGCAGCTTGAACGCCGGGACAGCCTCTGGAAACACCATATATTTT. The J gene is TRBJ1-3, the V gene TRBV7-8, with 7 bases aligning to TRBD1. CDR3 length: 17 amino acids. The junction had 8 bases not matched to a gene; V was cut back by 3 bases and J by 0 bases. Germline loops: CDR1 SGHVS, CDR2 FQNEAQ.

The J gene is TRBJ1-1, the V gene TRBV25-1; D call uncertain. The ends were cut back, 2 bases at V and 1 base at J, with 17 bases in the middle. There are 17 residues in the CDR3. Germline-derived CDR1 and CDR2 are MGHDK and SYGVNS. The CDR3 sequence is CASSEPLGRGENTEAFF. Written as DNA, the CDR3 is TGTGCCAGCAGTGAACCCCTCGGACGGGGAGAGAACACTGAAGCTTTCTTT.

This clone came up a few times. The chain has TRBV20-1 and TRBJ2-1; no clear D gene. V lost 5 bases, J lost 5 bases, and 4 bases lay in between. Germline V CDR1 and CDR2: DFQATT, SNEGSKA (reference sequence). The CDR3 totals 10 residues. The CDR3 DNA follows: TGCAGTGCTCTAGACAATGAGCAGTTCTTC. Amino acids: CSALDNEQFF.